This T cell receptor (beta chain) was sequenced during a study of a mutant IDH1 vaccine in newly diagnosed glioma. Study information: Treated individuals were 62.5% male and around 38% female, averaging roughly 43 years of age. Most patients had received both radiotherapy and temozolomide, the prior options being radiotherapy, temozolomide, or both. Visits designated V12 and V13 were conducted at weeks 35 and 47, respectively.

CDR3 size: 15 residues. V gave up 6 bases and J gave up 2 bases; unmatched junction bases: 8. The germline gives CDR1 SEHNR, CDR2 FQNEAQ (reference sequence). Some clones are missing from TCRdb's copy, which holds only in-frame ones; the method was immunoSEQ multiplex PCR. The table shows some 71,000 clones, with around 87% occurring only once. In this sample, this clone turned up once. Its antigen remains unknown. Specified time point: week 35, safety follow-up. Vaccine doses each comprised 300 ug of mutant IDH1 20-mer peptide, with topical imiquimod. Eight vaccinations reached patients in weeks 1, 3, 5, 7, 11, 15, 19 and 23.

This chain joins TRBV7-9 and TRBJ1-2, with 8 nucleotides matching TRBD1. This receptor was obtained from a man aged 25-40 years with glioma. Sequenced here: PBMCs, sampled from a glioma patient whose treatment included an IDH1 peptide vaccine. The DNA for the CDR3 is TGTGCCAGCAGACGTAAGACAGGGGAGAACTATGGCTACACCTTC. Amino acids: CASRRKTGENYGYTF.